This passage covers 26 T cell receptor beta chains from one sample sequenced in a study of blood T cell repertoires in COVID-19. The assay was immunoSEQ multiplex PCR, and TCRdb's table has in-frame clones only and misses some. The sample includes 210,000 or so clones, about 91% of them seen just once. Material: peripheral blood. The source is a woman in her 40s with acute or convalescent COVID-19.

The chain combines TRBV11-2 with TRBJ2-6; no clear D. The ends were cut back, 1 base at V and 2 bases at J, with 9 bases in the middle. The CDR3 runs to 16 residues. The germline V gene has CDR1 SGHAT and CDR2 FQNNGV. For the CDR3, the DNA is TGTGCCAGCAGCTTAGTAGTCCGGGCTGGGGCCAACGTCCTGACTTTC. It translates to CASSLVVRAGANVLTF.

This sequence joins TRBV5-1 and TRBJ1-2; D not certain. This CDR3 is built from 11 residues. Germline V gene sequence: CDR1 SGHRS, CDR2 YFSETQ. The germline V and J ends were trimmed by 0 bases and 8 bases, with 5 bases remaining between them. CDR3 sequence: CASSLDVGYTF. The DNA for the CDR3 is TGCGCCAGCAGCTTGGATGTAGGCTACACCTTC.

The chain uses TRBV6-5 and TRBJ2-3, with D possibly matching TRBD1 (6 bases). Per the germline V gene, CDR1 is MNHEY and CDR2 is SVGAGI. V was clipped by 5 bases and J by 5 bases, with 11 bases between them. The CDR3 covers 13 residues. CDR3 DNA: TGTGCCAGCAGTACCGGGACAAAAGATACGCAGTATTTT. Protein product: CASSTGTKDTQYF.

V and J are TRBV30 and TRBJ1-2, with D unclear. V was trimmed by 4 bases and J by 3 bases, leaving 15 bases between them. Germline assignment: CDR1 GTSNPN and CDR2 SVGIG (reference sequence). The CDR3 totals 14 residues. CDR3: CAWNSRGLHYGYTF. The DNA of the CDR3 is TGTGCCTGGAACTCTCGGGGTCTACACTATGGCTACACCTTC.

The V gene is TRBV2, the J gene TRBJ1-3, with 8 bases fitting TRBD1. CDR1 and CDR2 (germline): SNHLY, FYNNEI. CDR3 length equals 16 residues. V trimming: 4 bases; J trimming: 1 base; junction bases outside the gene matches: 6. The CDR3 nucleotides are TGTGCCAGCAGTGGGGACAGGAGAAGGTCTGGAAACACCATATATTTT. Its translation: CASSGDRRRSGNTIYF.

The V and J genes are TRBV5-5 and TRBJ2-1, with TRBD2 matching 11 bases. The CDR3 runs to 16 residues. The V gene's germline CDR1 is SGHKS and CDR2 YYEKEE (reference sequence). Losses at the gene ends were 4 bases for V and 3 bases for J; bases not matched to a gene: 6. This CDR3 is CASSPNSGGVYNEQFF. CDR3 bases: TGTGCCAGCAGCCCAAATAGCGGGGGGGTCTACAATGAGCAGTTCTTC.

V usage is TRBV2 and J usage is TRBJ2-3, with D perhaps matching TRBD1 (5 bases). Germline V gives CDR1 SNHLY, CDR2 FYNNEI. The CDR3 is 14 amino acids. Trimming stripped 6 bases from V and 0 bases from J, with 10 bases between. The CDR3 DNA sequence: TGTGCCAGCAGCACAGGCTTCAGCACAGATACGCAGTATTTT. Amino acids: CASSTGFSTDTQYF.

CDR3 sequence reads: CASSPQTGSYNEQFF. The CDR3 DNA is TGTGCCAGCTCACCACAGACAGGGTCCTACAATGAGCAGTTCTTC. The genes are TRBV18 and TRBJ2-1; 7 bases agree with TRBD1. The CDR3 runs 15 residues. The V gene's germline CDR1 is KGHSH and CDR2 LQKENI. The V gene end was trimmed by 1 base and the J gene end by 1 base; junction bases not matched to a gene: 1.

The V call is TRBV5-1, the J call TRBJ1-5, with 7 bases aligning to TRBD1. CDR3 length: 15 residues. The V gene end was trimmed by 4 bases and the J gene end by 1 base; junction bases not matched to a gene: 5. Germline CDR1 and CDR2: SGHRS and YFSETQ. In nucleotides, the CDR3 is TGCGCCAGCAGCCTCGGGACAGCCAGCAATCAGCCCCAGCATTTT. This encodes CASSLGTASNQPQHF.

The chain couples TRBV6-4 to TRBJ2-1, with a possible D match to TRBD2 (6 bases). CDR1 is MRHNA, CDR2 SNTAGT, per germline. The germline V and J ends were trimmed by 8 bases and 9 bases, with 17 bases remaining between them. This CDR3 spans 13 amino acids. Here the CDR3 reads CASLIPRDSEQFF. The CDR3 DNA follows: TGTGCCAGCCTAATCCCCCGGGACTCTGAGCAGTTCTTC.

The CDR3 coding sequence is TGTGCCAGCAGCCAAGAAGGCCCCGGGACAACGAACACCGGGGAGCTGTTTTTT. This sequence encodes CASSQEGPGTTNTGELFF. V is TRBV4-2 and J is TRBJ2-2; maybe TRBD1 (6 bases). Germline V gene data show CDR1 as LGHNA and CDR2 as YNFKEQ. CDR3 length: 18 residues. Between the trimmed V and J ends, which lost 0 bases and 0 bases, there was a span of 14 bases.

V usage is TRBV19 and J usage is TRBJ2-2; D might be TRBD1 (6 bases). Germline V lookup: CDR1 LNHDA, CDR2 SQIVND (reference sequence). V shed 5 bases and J shed 8 bases, with 12 bases lying between them. This CDR3 region has 13 residues. This CDR3 is CASSVQGHGELFF. Here the CDR3 DNA reads TGTGCCAGTAGTGTACAGGGCCATGGGGAGCTGTTTTTT.

The chain links TRBV7-6 to TRBJ2-3, with TRBD2 identical over 9 bases. The length of the CDR3 is 19 residues. After removal of 4 bases from V and 3 bases from J, the junction contained 17 bases not matched to a gene. Germline V gives CDR1 SGHVS, CDR2 FNYEAQ. The CDR3 sequence: CASSSQGGTWRGGTDTQYF. DNA for the CDR3: TGTGCCAGCAGCTCCCAGGGTGGCACCTGGCGGGGGGGAACAGATACGCAGTATTTT. Complete variable domain (other parts from reference TRBV7-6 and TRBJ2-3): GAGVSQSPRYKVTKRGQDVALRCDPISGHVSLYWYRQALGQGPEFLTYFNYEAQQDKSGLPNDRFSAERPEGSISTLTIQRTEQRDSAMYRCASSSQGGTWRGGTDTQYFGPGTRLTVL.

This chain uses TRBV5-4 with TRBJ2-1; D may be TRBD2 (6 bases). Trimming removed 4 bases at V and 8 bases at J, with 16 bases between. CDR1 SGHNT and CDR2 YYREEE come from the germline V gene (reference sequence). The CDR3 is made up of 14 amino acids. The CDR3 DNA reads as TGTGCCAGCAGCGAAGGTTCCACGGGGGATGAGCAGTTCTTC. As protein: CASSEGSTGDEQFF.

This chain joins TRBV25-1 and TRBJ1-1; D is undetermined. CDR1 MGHDK and CDR2 SYGVNS come from the germline V gene. V was shortened by 1 base and J by 7 bases, with 13 bases between the two germline ends. This CDR3 is built from 14 residues. The CDR3 DNA follows: TGTGCCAGCAGTGAATTGACGGGGAGTTATGAAGCTTTCTTT. The encoded protein is CASSELTGSYEAFF.

This clone has a single count. This chain links TRBV18 with TRBJ1-5, with 8 bases identical to TRBD1. With V trimmed by 2 bases and J by 7 bases, 4 bases remained unmatched. Germline V gives CDR1 KGHSH, CDR2 LQKENI. The CDR3 runs 14 residues. CDR3 in amino acids: CASSPATGDQPQHF. In DNA form, the CDR3 reads TGTGCCAGCTCACCAGCGACAGGGGACCAGCCCCAGCATTTT.

The rearrangement links TRBV6-5 to TRBJ2-3; D gene ambiguous. V was pared by 10 bases and J by 1 base, with 12 bases between. Germline lookup yields CDR1 MNHEY and CDR2 SVGAGI. The CDR3 is 13 residues long. The CDR3 DNA reads as TGTGCCACCAGATACTCCGGCACAGATACGCAGTATTTT. Translated, it gives CATRYSGTDTQYF.

The J gene is TRBJ1-1, the V gene TRBV2; D is ambiguous. V lost 7 bases, J lost 10 bases, and 19 bases lay in between. Germline V CDR1 and CDR2: SNHLY, FYNNEI. This CDR3 spans 13 amino acids. CDR3 amino acids: CASKRNGRVRAFF. The CDR3 region has the DNA TGTGCCAGCAAAAGGAATGGTCGGGTGAGAGCTTTCTTT.

The V and J genes are TRBV2 and TRBJ1-2, with 8 bases matching TRBD1. The CDR3 totals 15 residues. Germline trimming cut 1 base from V and 4 bases from J; bases unmatched to any gene: 5. Germline V lookup: CDR1 SNHLY, CDR2 FYNNEI. The CDR3 is CASSEVGQGLYGYTF. CDR3 nucleotide sequence: TGTGCCAGCAGTGAAGTTGGACAGGGCCTCTATGGCTACACCTTC.

The chain links TRBV5-4 to TRBJ1-1, with D unresolved. The ends were cut back, 3 bases at V and 1 base at J, with 10 bases in the middle. Germline-derived CDR1 and CDR2 are SGHNT and YYREEE (reference sequence). CDR3 size: 14 residues. For the CDR3, the DNA is TGTGCCAGCAGCTCGGTCCGGGGGAACACTGAAGCTTTCTTT. Residues: CASSSVRGNTEAFF.

The V gene is TRBV5-6, the J gene TRBJ2-7, with 8 bases fitting TRBD2. The CDR3 contains 11 residues. The germline V gene encodes CDR1 SGHDT and CDR2 YYEEEE. V was clipped by 4 bases and J by 6 bases; unmatched bases: 0. The DNA for the CDR3 is TGTGCCAGCAGCCTAGCGGGCGAGCAGTACGTC. Encoded protein: CASSLAGEQYV.

The chain carries TRBV12-3 or TRBV12-4 and TRBJ1-1; tentative D call: TRBD1 (5 bases). V lost 3 bases and J lost 6, with 11 bases in between. CDR3 length: 13 amino acids. CDR3 loop: CASSFGGGSEAFF. The CDR3 DNA follows: TGTGCCAGCAGTTTCGGTGGGGGGTCTGAAGCTTTCTTT.

The rearrangement joins TRBV5-1 to TRBJ1-4; 7 bases agree with TRBD1. The junction had 5 bases not matched to a gene; V was cut back by 6 bases and J by 3 bases. The CDR3 spans 14 residues. Germline assignment: CDR1 SGHRS and CDR2 YFSETQ. The CDR3 bases are TGCGCCAGCAAGGAAACAGGGGCTAATGAAAAACTGTTTTTT. Translated, it gives CASKETGANEKLFF.

The V and J genes are TRBV5-1 and TRBJ2-6; 11 nucleotides align to TRBD1. Per the germline V gene, CDR1 is SGHRS and CDR2 is YFSETQ. J lost 2 bases, V lost 4 bases, and 2 bases had no gene match. The CDR3 sequence is 16 residues long. As DNA, the CDR3 is TGCGCCAGCAGCCGGACAGGGGGCGCTGGGGCCAACGTCCTGACTTTC. Amino acid sequence: CASSRTGGAGANVLTF.

The chain recombines TRBV6-2 or TRBV6-3 with TRBJ2-7; 7 bases map to TRBD2. The germline CDR1 and CDR2 sequences are MNHEY and SVGEGT. The CDR3 runs 13 residues. V lost 4 bases to trimming and J lost 6 bases; unmatched junction nucleotides: 6. The chain's CDR3 is CASSWSGAFEQYV. The CDR3 coding sequence is TGTGCCAGCAGTTGGAGCGGGGCATTCGAGCAGTACGTC.

DNA for the CDR3: TGTGCCAGCAGTTTAACAGGGCATTACACCTTC. Its translation is CASSLTGHYTF. The chain recombines TRBV12-3 or TRBV12-4 with TRBJ1-2; the D gene is possibly TRBD1 (6 bases). This CDR3 region has 11 residues. V was cut by 2 bases and J by 11 bases, with 9 bases left in between.